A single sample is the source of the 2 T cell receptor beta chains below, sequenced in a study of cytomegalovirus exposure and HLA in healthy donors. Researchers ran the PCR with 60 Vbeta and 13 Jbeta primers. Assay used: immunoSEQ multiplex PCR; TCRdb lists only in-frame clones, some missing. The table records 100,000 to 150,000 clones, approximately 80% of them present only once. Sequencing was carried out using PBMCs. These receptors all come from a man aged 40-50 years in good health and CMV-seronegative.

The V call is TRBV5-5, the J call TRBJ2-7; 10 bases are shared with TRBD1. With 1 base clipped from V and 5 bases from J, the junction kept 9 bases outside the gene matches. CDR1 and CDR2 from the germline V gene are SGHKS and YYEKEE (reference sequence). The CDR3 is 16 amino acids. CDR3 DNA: TGTGCCAGCAGCTTGAGTCTGAGACAGGGGGCCGACGAGCAGTACTTC. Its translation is CASSLSLRQGADEQYF. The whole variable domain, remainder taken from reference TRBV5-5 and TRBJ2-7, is DAGVTQSPTHLIKTRGQQVTLRCSPISGHKSVSWYQQVLGQGPQFIFQYYEKEERGRGNFPDRFSARQFPNYSSELNVNALLLGDSALYLCASSLSLRQGADEQYFGPGTRLTVT.

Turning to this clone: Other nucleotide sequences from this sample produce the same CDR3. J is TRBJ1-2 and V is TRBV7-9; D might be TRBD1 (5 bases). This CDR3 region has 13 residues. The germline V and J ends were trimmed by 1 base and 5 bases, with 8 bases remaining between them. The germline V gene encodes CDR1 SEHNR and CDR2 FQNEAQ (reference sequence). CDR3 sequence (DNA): TGTGCCAGCAGCTTAGGTCAGGGATATGGCTACACCTTC. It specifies CASSLGQGYGYTF.